The 10 T cell receptor beta chains below come from one sample, sequenced in a study of regulatory T cells in long-lasting Graves disease. Noted time point: persistent/refractory GD, antithyroid drugs over 5 years with positive TRAb. After RNA was extracted from PBMCs, the TCR library was made from it. CDR3 regions were amplified by Arm-PCR using iRepertoire HTBI primers to build TCR beta libraries. TCRdb re-called the multiplex PCR reads with MiXCR, one entry per CDR3 protein. Among some 470,000 distinct CDR3 sequences listed, 20% to 25% were seen once. Sequencing used peripheral blood mononuclear cells (PBMCs), obtained when the disease was refractory, from a patient treated with antithyroid drugs. Receptor source: a female donor with Graves disease.

The sample holds many counts of this clonotype. The genes are TRBV7-2 and TRBJ2-5; 11 bases are a match to TRBD2. CDR3 length: 16 amino acids. V was clipped by 1 base and J by 4 bases; unmatched bases: 5. Germline V CDR1 and CDR2: SGHTA, FQGNSA. This CDR3 reads CASSLVELAGGETQYF. The CDR3 coding sequence is TGTGCCAGCAGCTTAGTTGAGCTAGCGGGAGGAGAGACCCAGTACTTC.

This clonotype was detected ten times or more. This sequence joins TRBV28 and TRBJ2-7, with D possibly matching TRBD1 (7 bases). This CDR3 region has 16 residues. Germline loops: CDR1 MDHEN, CDR2 SYDVKM. V lost 5 bases and J lost 2, with 19 bases in between. The DNA for the CDR3 is TGTGCCAGCAGTGGGACTTCGACAGGGACAACCTACGAGCAGTACTTC. Its protein is CASSGTSTGTTYEQYF. Filled out from reference TRBV28 and TRBJ2-7, the complete variable domain reads DVKVTQSSRYLVKRTGEKVFLECVQDMDHENMFWYRQDPGLGLRLIYFSYDVKMKEKGDIPEGYSVSREKKERFSLILESASTNQTSMYLCASSGTSTGTTYEQYFGPGTRLTVT.

This clonotype occurred many times. The chain links TRBV28 to TRBJ1-2, with unresolved D. With 8 bases removed from V and 8 bases from J, the gap between germline ends came to 12 bases. Germline V lookup: CDR1 MDHEN, CDR2 SYDVKM. The CDR3 covers 11 residues. The CDR3 protein is CASPRPEGYTF. The CDR3 bases are TGTGCCAGCCCCCGGCCGGAGGGCTACACCTTC.

In this sample, this clonotype turned up many times. The V gene is TRBV2, the J gene TRBJ1-5; a weak D match, TRBD1 (5 bases). There are 13 residues in the CDR3. V was shortened by 3 bases and J by 4 bases, with 7 bases between the two germline ends. The germline V gene encodes CDR1 SNHLY and CDR2 FYNNEI. The CDR3 DNA reads as TGTGCCAGCAGTGAGGGGCGTAATCAGCCCCAGCATTTT. Protein sequence: CASSEGRNQPQHF.

There are many counts of this clonotype. The chain uses TRBV6-2 or TRBV6-3 and TRBJ1-5; the match to TRBD1 covers 9 bases. Germline CDR1 and CDR2: MNHEY and SVGEGT. The trim removed 0 bases at V and 2 bases at J, leaving 5 bases unmatched. There are 17 residues in the CDR3. The CDR3 coding sequence is TGTGCCAGCAGTTACTCCGGGACAGGGATTGGCAATCAGCCCCAGCATTTT. Protein: CASSYSGTGIGNQPQHF.

This clonotype has more than one count but fewer than ten. The genes are TRBV7-3 and TRBJ2-2; D may be TRBD2 (6 bases). CDR1 is SGHTA and CDR2 is FQGTGA in the germline V gene. With 1 base removed from V and 7 bases from J, the gap between germline ends came to 7 bases. CDR3 size: 13 residues. In DNA form, the CDR3 reads TGTGCCAGCAGCTTAAGGGGGGACGGGGAGCTGTTTTTT. Its translation is CASSLRGDGELFF.

This clonotype was counted a few times. The genes are TRBV13 and TRBJ2-5; perhaps TRBD2 as D (5 bases). CDR3 size: 14 residues. V was cut by 2 bases and J by 4 bases, with 11 bases left in between. Germline values: CDR1 PRHDT, CDR2 FYEKMQ (reference sequence). The CDR3 sequence is CASSLSRGIETQYF. The CDR3 nucleotides read TGTGCCAGCAGCTTATCGCGAGGGATAGAGACCCAGTACTTC.

This clonotype was recorded many times. The chain combines TRBV28 with TRBJ1-5; D gene unclear. Trimming removed 5 bases from V and 0 bases from J, with 17 bases in between. Per germline, CDR1 MDHEN and CDR2 SYDVKM. The CDR3 totals 17 residues. Here the CDR3 reads CASSHPTWSDSNQPQHF. The CDR3 nucleotides read TGTGCCAGCAGTCACCCGACCTGGTCGGATAGCAATCAGCCCCAGCATTTT.

This clonotype was recorded a few times. The gene calls are TRBV5-1 and TRBJ2-5; the match to TRBD2 covers 7 bases. Germline V gene lookup returns CDR1 SGHRS and CDR2 YFSETQ. Trimming at V came to 0 bases and at J to 2 bases, leaving 4 bases not matched to a gene. The CDR3 runs to 15 residues. This CDR3 reads CASSLVSGAQETQYF. In DNA, the CDR3 is TGCGCCAGCAGCTTGGTCAGCGGGGCACAAGAGACCCAGTACTTC.

As for this clonotype: This may come from a read error, since a much larger clone is one base off. This sequence joins TRBV28 and TRBJ1-4; D call uncertain. V was pared by 8 bases and J by 5 bases, with 6 bases between. This CDR3 comprises 11 residues. Per the germline V gene, CDR1 is MDHEN and CDR2 is SYDVKM. In DNA form, the CDR3 reads TGTGCCAGCCACACCAATGAAAAACTGTTTTTT. Translated, it gives CASHTNEKLFF.